This T cell receptor beta chain came from a study of blood T cell repertoires in COVID-19. The V gene end was trimmed by 1 base and the J gene end by 7 bases; junction bases not matched to a gene: 4. Per the germline V gene, CDR1 is SGHVS and CDR2 is FQNEAQ. The CDR3 loop spans 13 amino acids. Clones were read by immunoSEQ multiplex PCR, and TCRdb kept only the in-frame ones, dropping some. The sample has 200,000 to 300,000 clones; about 85% are singletons. The V and J genes are TRBV7-8 and TRBJ2-7; 7 bases agree with TRBD1. The sequencing sample was made of peripheral blood. This TCR was recovered from a woman in her sixties or seventies with active or convalescent COVID-19. The chain's CDR3 is CASSLGQGGEQYF. Written as DNA, the CDR3 is TGTGCCAGCAGCTTAGGACAGGGCGGGGAGCAGTACTTC.